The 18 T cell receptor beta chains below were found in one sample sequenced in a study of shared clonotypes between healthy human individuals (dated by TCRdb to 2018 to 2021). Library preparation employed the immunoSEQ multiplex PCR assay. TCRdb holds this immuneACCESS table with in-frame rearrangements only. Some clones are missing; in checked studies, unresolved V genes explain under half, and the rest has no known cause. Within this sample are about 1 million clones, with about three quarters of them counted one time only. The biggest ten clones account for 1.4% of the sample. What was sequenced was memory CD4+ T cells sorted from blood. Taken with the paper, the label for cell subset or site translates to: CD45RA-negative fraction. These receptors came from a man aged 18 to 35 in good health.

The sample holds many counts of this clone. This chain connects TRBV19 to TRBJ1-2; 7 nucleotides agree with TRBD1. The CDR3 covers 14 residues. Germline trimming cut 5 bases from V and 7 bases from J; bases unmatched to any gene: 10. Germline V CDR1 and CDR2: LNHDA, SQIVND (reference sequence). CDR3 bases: TGTGCCAGTAGTCCAAGGGGACAGCGGAGTGGCTACACCTTC. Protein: CASSPRGQRSGYTF.

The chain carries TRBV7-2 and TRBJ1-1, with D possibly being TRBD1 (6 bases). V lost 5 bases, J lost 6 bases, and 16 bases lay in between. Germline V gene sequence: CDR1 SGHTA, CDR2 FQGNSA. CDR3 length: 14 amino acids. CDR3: CASSEQGGGAEAFF. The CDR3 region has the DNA TGTGCCAGCAGCGAACAGGGTGGGGGAGCTGAAGCTTTCTTT.

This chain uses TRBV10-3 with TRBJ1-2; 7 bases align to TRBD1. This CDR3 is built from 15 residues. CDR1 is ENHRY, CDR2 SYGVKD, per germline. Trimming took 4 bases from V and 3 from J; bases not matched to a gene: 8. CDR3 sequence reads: CAISGSGGGYYGYTF. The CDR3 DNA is TGTGCCATCAGTGGTTCAGGGGGGGGATACTATGGCTACACCTTC.

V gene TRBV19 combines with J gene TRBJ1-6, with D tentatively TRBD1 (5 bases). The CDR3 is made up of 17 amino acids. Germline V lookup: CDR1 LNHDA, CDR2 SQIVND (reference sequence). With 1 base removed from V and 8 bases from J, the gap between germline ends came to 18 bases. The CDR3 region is CASSIVVTGTVYSPLHF. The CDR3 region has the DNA TGTGCCAGTAGTATAGTGGTTACCGGGACGGTCTATTCACCCCTCCACTTT.

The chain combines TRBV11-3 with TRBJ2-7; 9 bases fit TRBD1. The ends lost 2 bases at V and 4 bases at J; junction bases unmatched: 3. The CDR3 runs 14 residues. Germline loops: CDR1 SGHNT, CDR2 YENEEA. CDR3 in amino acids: CASSLTGGVYEQYF. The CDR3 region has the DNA TGTGCCAGCAGCTTAACAGGGGGCGTTTACGAGCAGTACTTC.

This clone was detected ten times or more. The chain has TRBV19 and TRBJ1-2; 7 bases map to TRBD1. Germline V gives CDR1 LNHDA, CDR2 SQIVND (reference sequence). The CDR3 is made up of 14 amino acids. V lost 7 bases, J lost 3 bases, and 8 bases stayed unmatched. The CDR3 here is CASTMGGTDYGYTF. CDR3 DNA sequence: TGTGCCAGTACGATGGGGGGGACAGACTATGGCTACACCTTC.

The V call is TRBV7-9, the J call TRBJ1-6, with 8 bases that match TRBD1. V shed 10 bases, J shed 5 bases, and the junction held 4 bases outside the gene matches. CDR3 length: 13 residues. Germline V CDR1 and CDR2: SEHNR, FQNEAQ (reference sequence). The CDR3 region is CATGQGNNSPLHF. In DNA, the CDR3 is TGTGCCACCGGACAGGGCAATAATTCACCCCTCCACTTT.

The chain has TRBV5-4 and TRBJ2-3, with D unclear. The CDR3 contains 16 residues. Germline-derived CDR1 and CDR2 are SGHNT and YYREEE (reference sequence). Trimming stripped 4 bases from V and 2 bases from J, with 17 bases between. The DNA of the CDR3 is TGTGCCAGCAGCCACAAAGCGACACAATTCACAGATACGCAGTATTTT. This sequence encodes CASSHKATQFTDTQYF.

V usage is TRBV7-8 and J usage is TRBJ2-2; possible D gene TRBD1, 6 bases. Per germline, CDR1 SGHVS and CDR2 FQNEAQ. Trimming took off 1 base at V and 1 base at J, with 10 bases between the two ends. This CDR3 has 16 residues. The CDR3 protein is CASSLVSRGNTGELFF. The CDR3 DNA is TGTGCCAGCAGCTTAGTCTCCAGGGGGAACACCGGGGAGCTGTTTTTT.

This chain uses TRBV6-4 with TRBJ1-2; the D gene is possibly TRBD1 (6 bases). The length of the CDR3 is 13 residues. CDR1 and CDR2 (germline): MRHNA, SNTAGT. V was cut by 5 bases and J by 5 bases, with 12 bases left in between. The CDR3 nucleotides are TGTGCCAGCAGTCCGACGACAGGTTATGGCTACACCTTC. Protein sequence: CASSPTTGYGYTF.

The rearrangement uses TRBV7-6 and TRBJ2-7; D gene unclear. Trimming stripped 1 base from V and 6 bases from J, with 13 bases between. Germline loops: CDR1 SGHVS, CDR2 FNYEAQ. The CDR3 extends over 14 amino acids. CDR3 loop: CASSLGPQGFEQYF. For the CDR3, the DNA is TGTGCCAGCAGCTTAGGGCCCCAAGGGTTCGAGCAGTACTTC.

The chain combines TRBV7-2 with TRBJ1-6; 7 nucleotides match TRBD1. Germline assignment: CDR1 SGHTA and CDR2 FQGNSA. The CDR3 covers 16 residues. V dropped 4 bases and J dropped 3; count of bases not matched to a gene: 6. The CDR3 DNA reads TGTGCCAGCAGCTGGGGGACAGTGGGCTATAATTCACCCCTCCACTTT. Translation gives CASSWGTVGYNSPLHF.

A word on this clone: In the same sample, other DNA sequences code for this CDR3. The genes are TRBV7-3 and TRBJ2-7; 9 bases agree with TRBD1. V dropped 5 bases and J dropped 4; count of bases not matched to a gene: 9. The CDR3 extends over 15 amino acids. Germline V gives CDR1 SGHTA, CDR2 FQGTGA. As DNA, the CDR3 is TGTGCCAGCAGCCCCGGGGGGACAGGGACATACGAGCAGTACTTC. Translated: CASSPGGTGTYEQYF.

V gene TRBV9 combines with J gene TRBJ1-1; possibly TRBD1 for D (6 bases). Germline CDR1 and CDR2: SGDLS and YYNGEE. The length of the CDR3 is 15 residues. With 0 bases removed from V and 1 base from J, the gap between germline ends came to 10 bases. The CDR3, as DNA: TGTGCCAGCAGCGTAGACAGGGCCTCGAACACTGAAGCTTTCTTT. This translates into CASSVDRASNTEAFF.

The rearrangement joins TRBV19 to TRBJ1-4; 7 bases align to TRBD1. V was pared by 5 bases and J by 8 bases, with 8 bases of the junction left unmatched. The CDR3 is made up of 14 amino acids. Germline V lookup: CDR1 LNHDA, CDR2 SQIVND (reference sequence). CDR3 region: CASSVEGAREKLFF. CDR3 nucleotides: TGTGCCAGTAGTGTTGAGGGGGCCAGAGAAAAACTGTTTTTT.

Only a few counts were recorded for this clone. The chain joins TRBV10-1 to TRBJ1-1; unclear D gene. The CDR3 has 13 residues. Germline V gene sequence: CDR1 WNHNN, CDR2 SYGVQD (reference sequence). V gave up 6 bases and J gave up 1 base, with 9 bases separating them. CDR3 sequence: CASRSEGNTEAFF. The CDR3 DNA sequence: TGCGCCAGCAGATCTGAAGGGAACACTGAAGCTTTCTTT.

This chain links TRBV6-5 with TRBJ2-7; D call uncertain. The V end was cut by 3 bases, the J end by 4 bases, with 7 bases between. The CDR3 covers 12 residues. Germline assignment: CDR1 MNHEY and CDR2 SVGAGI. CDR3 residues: CASSYNGYEQYF. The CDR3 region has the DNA TGTGCCAGCAGTTATAATGGATACGAGCAGTACTTC.

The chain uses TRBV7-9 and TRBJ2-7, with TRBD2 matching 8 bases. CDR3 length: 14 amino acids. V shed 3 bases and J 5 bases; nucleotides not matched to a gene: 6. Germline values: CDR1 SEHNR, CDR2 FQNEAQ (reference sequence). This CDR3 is CASSLGLGGDEQYF. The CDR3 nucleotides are TGTGCCAGCAGCTTGGGACTCGGGGGGGACGAGCAGTACTTC.